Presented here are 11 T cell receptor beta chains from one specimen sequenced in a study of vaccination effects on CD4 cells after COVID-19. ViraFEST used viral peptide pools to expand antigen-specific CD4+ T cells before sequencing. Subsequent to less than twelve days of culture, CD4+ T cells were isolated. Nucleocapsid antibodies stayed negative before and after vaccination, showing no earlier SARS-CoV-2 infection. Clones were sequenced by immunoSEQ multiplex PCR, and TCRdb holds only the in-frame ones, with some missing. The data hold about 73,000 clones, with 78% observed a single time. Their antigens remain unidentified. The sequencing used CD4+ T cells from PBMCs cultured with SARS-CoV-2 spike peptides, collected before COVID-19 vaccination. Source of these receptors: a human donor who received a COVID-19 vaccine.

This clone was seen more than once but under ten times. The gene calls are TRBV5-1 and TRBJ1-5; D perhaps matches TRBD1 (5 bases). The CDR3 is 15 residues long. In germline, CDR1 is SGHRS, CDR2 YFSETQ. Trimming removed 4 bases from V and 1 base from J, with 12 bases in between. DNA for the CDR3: TGCGCCAGCAGCCGCGGGGGTGGAAGCAATCAGCCCCAGCATTTT. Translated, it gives CASSRGGGSNQPQHF.

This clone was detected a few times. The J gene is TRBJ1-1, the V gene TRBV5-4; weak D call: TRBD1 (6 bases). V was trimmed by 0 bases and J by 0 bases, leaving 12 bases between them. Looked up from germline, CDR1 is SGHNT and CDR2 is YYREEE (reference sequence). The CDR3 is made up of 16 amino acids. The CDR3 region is CASSLAAGALNTEAFF. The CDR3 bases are TGTGCCAGCAGCTTGGCCGCGGGGGCACTGAACACTGAAGCTTTCTTT.

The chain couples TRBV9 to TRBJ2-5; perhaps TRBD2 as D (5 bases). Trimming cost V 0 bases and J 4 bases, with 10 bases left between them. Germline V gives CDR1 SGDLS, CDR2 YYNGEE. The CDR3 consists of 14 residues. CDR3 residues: CASSVGLGRETQYF. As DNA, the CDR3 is TGTGCCAGCAGCGTAGGGCTGGGGAGAGAGACCCAGTACTTC.

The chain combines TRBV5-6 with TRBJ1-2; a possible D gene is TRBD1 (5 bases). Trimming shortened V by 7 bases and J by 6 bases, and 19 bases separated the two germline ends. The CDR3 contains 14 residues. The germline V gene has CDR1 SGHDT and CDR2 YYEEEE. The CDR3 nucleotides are TGTGCCAGCTGCAAATTCACAGGTGAACATGGCTACACCTTC. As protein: CASCKFTGEHGYTF.

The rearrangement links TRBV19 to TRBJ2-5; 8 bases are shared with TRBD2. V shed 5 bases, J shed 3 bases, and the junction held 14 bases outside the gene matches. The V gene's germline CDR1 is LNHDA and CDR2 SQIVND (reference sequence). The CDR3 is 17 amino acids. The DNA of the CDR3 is TGTGCCAGTAGTGCGACCGGGACTAGGGTTGTAGAAGAGACCCAGTACTTC. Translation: CASSATGTRVVEETQYF.

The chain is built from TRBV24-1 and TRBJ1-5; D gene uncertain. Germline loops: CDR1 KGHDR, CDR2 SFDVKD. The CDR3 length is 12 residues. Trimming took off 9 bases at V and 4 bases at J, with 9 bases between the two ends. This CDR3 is CATAQQNQPQHF. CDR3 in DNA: TGTGCCACCGCTCAGCAGAATCAGCCCCAGCATTTT.

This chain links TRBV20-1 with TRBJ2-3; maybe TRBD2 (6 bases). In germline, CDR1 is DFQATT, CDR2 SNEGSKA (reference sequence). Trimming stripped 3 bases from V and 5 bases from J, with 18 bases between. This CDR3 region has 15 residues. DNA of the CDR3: TGCAGTGCTAGTTCGTGGAGGGGTTTCTTAGATACGCAGTATTTT. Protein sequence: CSASSWRGFLDTQYF.

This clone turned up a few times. Here the CDR3 DNA reads TGTGCCTCCACCGGGACTGTCATTAGCGGCTACACCTTC. This encodes CASTGTVISGYTF. J is TRBJ1-2 and V is TRBV30; a weak D match, TRBD1 (5 bases). The V end lost 7 bases, the J end lost 8 bases, and 20 bases lay between the germline ends. The CDR3 is 13 amino acids. In germline, CDR1 is GTSNPN, CDR2 SVGIG (reference sequence).

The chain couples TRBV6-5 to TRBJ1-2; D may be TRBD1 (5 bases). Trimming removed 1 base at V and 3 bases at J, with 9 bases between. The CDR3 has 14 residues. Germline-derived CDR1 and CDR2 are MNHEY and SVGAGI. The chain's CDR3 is CASSYLGRYYGYTF. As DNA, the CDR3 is TGTGCCAGCAGTTACTTGGGACGGTACTATGGCTACACCTTC.

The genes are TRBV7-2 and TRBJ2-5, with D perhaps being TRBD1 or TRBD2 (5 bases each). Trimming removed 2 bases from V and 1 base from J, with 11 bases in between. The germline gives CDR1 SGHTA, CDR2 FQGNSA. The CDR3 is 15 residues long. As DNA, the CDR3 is TGTGCCAGCAGCTTACAAACAGGAGGCCAAGAGACCCAGTACTTC. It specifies CASSLQTGGQETQYF.

The CDR3, as DNA: TGTGCCAGCTCCCTCATCAGAGCGGGGGGCACAGATACGCAGTATTTT. Its translation is CASSLIRAGGTDTQYF. This chain connects TRBV18 to TRBJ2-3, with 8 positions matching TRBD2. This CDR3 has 16 residues. J lost 1 base, V lost 6 bases, and 9 bases had no gene match. CDR1 is KGHSH and CDR2 is LQKENI in the germline V gene.